This TCR beta chain derives from a study of cytomegalovirus exposure and HLA in healthy donors. PCR amplification relied on 60 Vbeta primers (plus 13 Jbeta primers). The repertoire was sequenced with immunoSEQ multiplex PCR; TCRdb's copy has only in-frame clones and lacks some. Of about 120,000 clones in the sample, 60% to 80% were seen once. Points on this clone: Its antigen is not identified.

The CDR3 totals 16 residues. Germline assignment: CDR1 MNHNY and CDR2 SVGAGI (reference sequence). After removal of 5 bases from V and 5 bases from J, the junction contained 6 bases not matched to a gene. The study, taken as a whole, reports: Earlier analysis looked at TCR beta V segments, and most were productive about 87% or about 30% of the time. HLA alleles were associated with fewer than 20,000 TCR beta sequences in a later analysis at 0.05 false discovery rate. Some TCR beta chains (more than 150 of them) were listed as cytomegalovirus-associated.

The specimen was PBMCs. The chain recombines TRBV6-6 with TRBJ2-3, with TRBD2 identical over 14 bases. The receptor's source is a man aged 45 to 65 in good health and CMV-seropositive. The CDR3 is CASSGPGLAGGDTQYF. Written as DNA, the CDR3 is TGTGCCAGCAGTGGGCCCGGACTAGCGGGAGGAGATACGCAGTATTTT.